This passage covers 26 T cell receptor beta chains from one sample sequenced in a study of shared clonotypes between healthy human individuals. Sequencing used immunoSEQ multiplex PCR; TCRdb keeps in-frame clones, though not all of them. The table includes 490,000 or so clones, 65% to 80% detected once. The sample was PBMCs. The receptor set was obtained from a woman between 40 and 55 years old in good health. Some clones in this sample may be carry-over from other donors' samples.

The gene calls are TRBV29-1 and TRBJ1-1; 10 bases fit TRBD1. CDR1 is SQVTM, CDR2 ANQGSEA, per germline. Unmatched junction bases numbered 4, after V lost 5 bases and J lost 4 bases. The CDR3 spans 13 residues. In nucleotides, the CDR3 is TGCAGCGTTTACCGGGACAGGGGCACTGAAGCTTTCTTT. Translating gives CSVYRDRGTEAFF.

The chain joins TRBV11-2 to TRBJ2-3; no reliable D call. V gave up 1 base and J gave up 2 bases, with 13 bases separating them. The germline gives CDR1 SGHAT, CDR2 FQNNGV. The CDR3 loop spans 16 amino acids. CDR3 residues: CASSLAPDPHTDTQYF. CDR3 coding DNA: TGTGCCAGCAGCTTAGCCCCAGACCCCCACACAGATACGCAGTATTTT.

Remarks on this clone: Since a much larger clone is just one base distant, this may be a read error. J is TRBJ1-1 and V is TRBV30; D call uncertain. The CDR3 length is 14 residues. The V gene's germline CDR1 is GTSNPN and CDR2 SVGIG (reference sequence). Trimming cost V 2 bases and J 7 bases, with 17 bases left between them. The chain's CDR3 is CAWSTGIERIEAFF. Here the CDR3 DNA reads TGTGCCTGGAGTACCGGGATAGAGAGGATTGAAGCTTTCTTT.

The V gene is TRBV11-3, the J gene TRBJ2-3; 10 bases fit TRBD2. With 5 bases clipped from V and 6 bases from J, the junction kept 8 bases outside the gene matches. Germline CDR1 SGHNT, CDR2 YENEEA. The CDR3 totals 15 residues. The CDR3 sequence is CASSLSSGSWDTQYF. The CDR3 nucleotides are TGTGCCAGCAGCCTGTCTAGCGGGAGTTGGGATACGCAGTATTTT.

The rearrangement links TRBV5-6 to TRBJ1-1, with 8 bases aligning to TRBD1. This CDR3 comprises 14 residues. V shed 4 bases and J 7 bases; nucleotides not matched to a gene: 9. The germline gives CDR1 SGHDT, CDR2 YYEEEE. CDR3 DNA: TGTGCCAGCAGCCTTTTGACAGGGGTCGGTGAAGCTTTCTTT. Its protein product is CASSLLTGVGEAFF.

The rearrangement joins TRBV7-9 to TRBJ2-1; a weak D match, TRBD1 (6 bases). Trimming pared 5 bases from V and 8 bases from J, leaving 22 bases between. The CDR3 contains 16 residues. Germline CDR1 reads SEHNR; CDR2 reads FQNEAQ (reference sequence). The CDR3 spells CASSHRWAGVNDEQFF. The CDR3 region has the DNA TGTGCCAGCAGCCACCGGTGGGCAGGGGTAAACGATGAGCAGTTCTTC.

This clone was counted a single time. V gene TRBV18 combines with J gene TRBJ2-5; D ambiguous. CDR1 and CDR2 (germline): KGHSH, LQKENI. V was clipped by 5 bases and J by 1 base, with 5 bases between them. The CDR3 runs to 12 residues. CDR3 sequence: CASSKPQETQYF. The CDR3 region has the DNA TGTGCCAGCTCAAAACCCCAAGAGACCCAGTACTTC.

The chain carries TRBV7-2 and TRBJ2-1; maybe TRBD1 (5 bases). The length of the CDR3 is 14 residues. Germline V gene lookup returns CDR1 SGHTA and CDR2 FQGNSA. Between the trimmed V and J ends, which lost 4 bases and 3 bases, there was a span of 10 bases. The DNA for the CDR3 is TGTGCCAGCAGCTACGGACAAAACTACAATGAGCAGTTCTTC. Translating it yields CASSYGQNYNEQFF.

The CDR3 DNA is TGCAGCGCTATAGCGGGATCGGCAGATACGCAGTATTTT. It is translated as CSAIAGSADTQYF. The V call is TRBV29-1, the J call TRBJ2-3, with 8 bases identical to TRBD2. V gave up 7 bases and J gave up 4 bases; unmatched junction bases: 7. Per germline, CDR1 SQVTM and CDR2 ANQGSEA. The CDR3 length is 13 residues.

The V call is TRBV5-8, the J call TRBJ2-3, with TRBD2 matching over 10 bases. With V trimmed by 2 bases and J by 6 bases, 6 bases remained unmatched. The CDR3 contains 15 residues. The germline CDR1 and CDR2 sequences are SGHTS and YDEGEE. CDR3 bases: TGTGCCAGCAGCTTCCGAGGACTAGCGGCGGATACGCAGTATTTT. It yields the protein CASSFRGLAADTQYF.

The table lists this clone with a few counts. The V call is TRBV20-1, the J call TRBJ2-7; D ambiguous. Trimming stripped 8 bases from V and 1 base from J, with 9 bases between. CDR1 and CDR2 from the germline V gene are DFQATT and SNEGSKA (reference sequence). This CDR3 region has 11 residues. CDR3 amino acids: CSLQRSYEQYF. The CDR3 DNA sequence: TGCAGTCTGCAGAGGTCCTACGAGCAGTACTTC.

The chain links TRBV10-1 to TRBJ2-2; D unresolved. The CDR3 is made up of 13 amino acids. From germline, CDR1 is WNHNN and CDR2 SYGVQD (reference sequence). Deletions cut 6 bases from V and 5 bases from J, with 10 bases between. CDR3 sequence (DNA): TGCGCCAGCAGGCCGTATCCAACCGGGGAGCTGTTTTTT. As protein: CASRPYPTGELFF.

In regard to this clone: A much larger clone lies one base from this, so it may be a read error. Other DNA variants within this sample encode the same CDR3. The gene calls are TRBV30 and TRBJ2-3, with D maybe TRBD2 (5 bases). V shed 5 bases and J shed 0 bases, with 6 bases lying between them. Germline CDR1 reads GTSNPN; CDR2 reads SVGIG (reference sequence). The CDR3 runs 12 residues. The CDR3 DNA is TGTGCCTGGGGCGGGAGCACAGATACGCAGTATTTT. Translated: CAWGGSTDTQYF.

Turning to this clone: Its ends do not fully match the called genes, so a read error is possible. The V gene is TRBV7-9, the J gene TRBJ2-7; D not resolved. Germline assignment: CDR1 SEHNR and CDR2 FQNEAQ (reference sequence). CDR3 length: 12 amino acids. The CDR3 here is CASSLASYEQHF. The DNA for the CDR3 is TGTGCCAGCAGCTTAGCTTCCTACGAGCAGCACTTC.

The rearrangement joins TRBV19 to TRBJ2-1; D is possibly TRBD1 (6 bases). The germline V gene encodes CDR1 LNHDA and CDR2 SQIVND (reference sequence). The CDR3 runs 14 residues. V was pared by 5 bases and J by 2 bases, with 10 bases between. CDR3 sequence reads: CASSPRGPYNEQFF. CDR3 DNA sequence: TGTGCCAGTAGTCCCAGGGGACCCTACAATGAGCAGTTCTTC.

This clone has just a few counts. This chain joins TRBV28 and TRBJ2-4; 9 bases fit TRBD2. Germline CDR1 is MDHEN and CDR2 is SYDVKM. The CDR3 runs to 14 residues. With V trimmed by 6 bases and J by 4 bases, 4 bases remained unmatched. The CDR3 is CASRRAGGKNIQYF. CDR3 sequence (DNA): TGTGCCAGCAGGAGAGCGGGGGGAAAAAACATTCAGTACTTC. Looking up the rest from reference TRBV28 and TRBJ2-4 gives the full variable domain: DVKVTQSSRYLVKRTGEKVFLECVQDMDHENMFWYRQDPGLGLRLIYFSYDVKMKEKGDIPEGYSVSREKKERFSLILESASTNQTSMYLCASRRAGGKNIQYFGAGTRLSVL.

CDR3 protein: CAWSSGGTDTQYF. DNA for the CDR3: TGTGCCTGGAGTTCCGGGGGCACAGATACGCAGTATTTT. The chain employs TRBV30 and TRBJ2-3; tentatively, D is TRBD2 (5 bases). CDR1 is GTSNPN and CDR2 is SVGIG in the germline V gene (reference sequence). This CDR3 region has 13 residues. The V end lost 2 bases, the J end lost 1 base, and 7 bases lay between the germline ends.

The CDR3 here is CASSQRDSPDTQYF. CDR3 DNA: TGCGCCAGCAGCCAACGGGACAGCCCGGATACGCAGTATTTT. The chain links TRBV4-1 to TRBJ2-3; TRBD1 matches 7 bases. Germline CDR1 and CDR2: MGHRA and YSYEKL. The CDR3 has 14 amino acids. V lost 2 bases, J lost 6 bases, and 5 bases stayed unmatched.

V is TRBV30 and J is TRBJ1-1; a weak D match, TRBD1 (6 bases). V shed 2 bases and J shed 4 bases, with 14 bases lying between them. CDR1 GTSNPN and CDR2 SVGIG come from the germline V gene (reference sequence). The CDR3 sequence is 14 residues long. The CDR3 DNA is TGTGCCTGGAGTAGAGGGGGGCTAAGCACTGAAGCTTTCTTT. Translating gives CAWSRGGLSTEAFF. The full variable domain, its missing parts supplied by reference TRBV30 and TRBJ1-1, is SQTIHQWPATLVQPVGSPLSLECTVEGTSNPNLYWYRQAAGRGLQLLFYSVGIGQISSEVPQNLSASRPQDRQFILSSKKLLLSDSGFYLCAWSRGGLSTEAFFGQGTRLTVV.

Only a few counts were recorded for this clone. This specimen includes other DNA sequences encoding the same CDR3. The chain employs TRBV5-4 and TRBJ1-5, with TRBD1 matching 7 bases. The CDR3 consists of 13 residues. CDR1 and CDR2 from the germline V gene are SGHNT and YYREEE (reference sequence). V lost 2 bases and J lost 5; bases outside the gene matches: 1. CDR3 residues: CASSLGGDQPQHF. In DNA form, the CDR3 reads TGTGCCAGCAGCTTAGGGGGCGATCAGCCCCAGCATTTT.

The CDR3 bases are TGTGCCAGCGGAGGACAGGGTATCGTCGAGCAGTACTTC. It is translated as CASGGQGIVEQYF. The chain is built from TRBV27 and TRBJ2-7; 8 nucleotides match TRBD1. The J segment lost 6 bases and the V segment lost 8 bases, leaving 9 bases of the junction unmatched. The CDR3 length is 13 residues. From germline, CDR1 is MNHEY and CDR2 SMNVEV (reference sequence).

The chain joins TRBV7-2 to TRBJ2-6; D remains unclear. The V and J ends lost 3 bases and 0 bases respectively, with 18 bases between them. CDR3 length: 19 amino acids. Germline V gene sequence: CDR1 SGHTA, CDR2 FQGNSA. The CDR3 bases are TGTGCCAGCAGCTTTCAACCCCCTAGTAGTAGCTCTGGGGCCAACGTCCTGACTTTC. Residues: CASSFQPPSSSSGANVLTF.

The chain employs TRBV16 and TRBJ1-1; D not certain. Trimming took 5 bases from V and 10 from J, leaving 11 bases between them. The germline V gene has CDR1 KGHSY and CDR2 FQNENV. The CDR3 is 11 amino acids. The CDR3, as DNA: TGTGCCAGCAGCTCACCGTTGGTAGCTTTCTTT. Its translation: CASSSPLVAFF.

The chain combines TRBV28 with TRBJ2-1, with 7 bases fitting TRBD2. Trimming removed 5 bases from V and 6 bases from J; junction bases left unmatched: 4. Germline V gene sequence: CDR1 MDHEN, CDR2 SYDVKM. The CDR3 extends over 13 amino acids. CDR3 protein: CASSKLAINEQFF. The CDR3 DNA follows: TGTGCCAGCAGTAAACTAGCGATCAATGAGCAGTTCTTC.

The chain combines TRBV28 with TRBJ1-4; D is unresolved. V was cut by 7 bases and J by 8 bases, with 20 bases left in between. Germline V gene sequence: CDR1 MDHEN, CDR2 SYDVKM. The CDR3 consists of 15 residues. CDR3 DNA sequence: TGTGCCAGCACCTCAGTAGCCTCACCCGACGAAAAACTGTTTTTT. Protein sequence: CASTSVASPDEKLFF. Looking up the rest from reference TRBV28 and TRBJ1-4 gives the full variable domain: DVKVTQSSRYLVKRTGEKVFLECVQDMDHENMFWYRQDPGLGLRLIYFSYDVKMKEKGDIPEGYSVSREKKERFSLILESASTNQTSMYLCASTSVASPDEKLFFGSGTQLSVL.

This sequence joins TRBV5-1 and TRBJ1-4; D is unresolved. Germline assignment: CDR1 SGHRS and CDR2 YFSETQ. V dropped 5 bases and J dropped 4 bases, with 18 bases sitting between them. This CDR3 is 16 amino acids long. The CDR3 DNA is TGCGCCAGCAGTTGGACTCCCTTAAGCGATAATGAAAAACTGTTTTTT. This codes for CASSWTPLSDNEKLFF.